This T cell receptor beta chain was profiled in a study of shared clonotypes between healthy human individuals. Study-level results: Genetic and exposure-history diversity was limited by the small donor number.

Deep was the level at which the assay was run. Method: immunoSEQ multiplex PCR; TCRdb's copy keeps in-frame clones and lacks some. Here the sample spans a few million clones, around 94% being singletons. The donors were adults (healthy and HIV-negative) with no recent acute infections or vaccinations. On this clone: Its target is not known.

The ends were cut back, 1 base at V and 0 bases at J, with 13 bases in the middle. This CDR3 spans 16 amino acids. The germline CDR1 and CDR2 sequences are SGHVS and FQNEAQ. The chain couples TRBV7-8 to TRBJ2-7; maybe TRBD1 (6 bases). The sequence came from a young man in good health. Source material: naive CD4+ T cells sorted from blood. Subset denoted: CD45RA+ positively selected. The CDR3 bases are TGTGCCAGCAGCTTAGGCGCAGGGGCTAACTCCTACGAGCAGTACTTC. Residues: CASSLGAGANSYEQYF.